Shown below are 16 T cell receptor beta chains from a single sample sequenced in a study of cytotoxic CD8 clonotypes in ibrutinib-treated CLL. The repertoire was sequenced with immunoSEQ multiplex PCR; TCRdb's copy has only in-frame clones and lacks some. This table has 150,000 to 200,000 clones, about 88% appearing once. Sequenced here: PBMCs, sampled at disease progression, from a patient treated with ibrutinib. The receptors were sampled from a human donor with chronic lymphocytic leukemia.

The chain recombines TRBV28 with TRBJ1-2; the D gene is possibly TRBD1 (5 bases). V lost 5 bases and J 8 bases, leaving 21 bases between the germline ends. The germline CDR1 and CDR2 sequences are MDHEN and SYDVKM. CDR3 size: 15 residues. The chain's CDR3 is CASSIGTADGSGYTF. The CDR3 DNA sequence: TGTGCCAGCAGTATCGGGACCGCCGACGGGTCGGGCTACACCTTC.

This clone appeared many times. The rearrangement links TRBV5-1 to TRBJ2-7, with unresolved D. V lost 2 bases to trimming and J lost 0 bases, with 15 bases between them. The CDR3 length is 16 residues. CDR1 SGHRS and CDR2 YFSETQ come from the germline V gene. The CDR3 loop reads CASSLVFVGSSYEQYF. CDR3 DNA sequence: TGCGCCAGCAGCTTAGTATTTGTGGGCAGCTCCTACGAGCAGTACTTC.

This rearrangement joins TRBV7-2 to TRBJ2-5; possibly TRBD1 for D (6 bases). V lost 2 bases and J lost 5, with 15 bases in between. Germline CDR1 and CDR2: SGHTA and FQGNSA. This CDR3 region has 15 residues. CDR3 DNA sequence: TGTGCCAGCAGCTTACGAAGCGGCCAGGGGGAGACCCAGTACTTC. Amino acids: CASSLRSGQGETQYF.

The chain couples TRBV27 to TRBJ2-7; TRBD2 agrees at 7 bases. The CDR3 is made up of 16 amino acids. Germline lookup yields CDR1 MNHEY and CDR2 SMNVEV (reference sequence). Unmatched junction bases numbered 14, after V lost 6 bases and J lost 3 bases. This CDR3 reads CASRFGGVWGNYEQYF. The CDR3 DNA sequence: TGTGCCAGCAGGTTTGGGGGGGTATGGGGCAACTACGAGCAGTACTTC.

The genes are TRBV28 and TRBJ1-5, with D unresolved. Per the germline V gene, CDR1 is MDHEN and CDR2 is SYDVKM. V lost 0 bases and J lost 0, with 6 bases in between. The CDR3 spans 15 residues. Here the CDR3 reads CASSLWGNSNQPQHF. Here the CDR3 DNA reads TGTGCCAGCAGTTTATGGGGAAATAGCAATCAGCCCCAGCATTTT. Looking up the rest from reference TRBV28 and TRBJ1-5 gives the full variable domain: DVKVTQSSRYLVKRTGEKVFLECVQDMDHENMFWYRQDPGLGLRLIYFSYDVKMKEKGDIPEGYSVSREKKERFSLILESASTNQTSMYLCASSLWGNSNQPQHFGDGTRLSIL.

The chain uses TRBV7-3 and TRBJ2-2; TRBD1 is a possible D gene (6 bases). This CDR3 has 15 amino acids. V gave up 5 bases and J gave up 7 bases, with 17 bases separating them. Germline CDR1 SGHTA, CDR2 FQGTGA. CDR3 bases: TGTGCCAGCAGCCCTCACAGGGAACGTGTCGGGGAGCTGTTTTTT. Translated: CASSPHRERVGELFF. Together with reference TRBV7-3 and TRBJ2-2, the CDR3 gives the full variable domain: GAGVSQTPSNKVTEKGKYVELRCDPISGHTALYWYRQSLGQGPEFLIYFQGTGAADDSGLPNDRFFAVRPEGSVSTLKIQRTERGDSAVYLCASSPHRERVGELFFGEGSRLTVL.

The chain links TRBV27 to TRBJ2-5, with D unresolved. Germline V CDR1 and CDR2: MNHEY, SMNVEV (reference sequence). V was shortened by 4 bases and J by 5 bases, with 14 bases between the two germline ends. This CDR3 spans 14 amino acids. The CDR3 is CASSSQTYRETQYF. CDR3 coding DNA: TGTGCCAGCAGTTCCCAGACCTATCGTGAGACCCAGTACTTC.

CDR3 sequence reads: CASSETGTLSNQPQHF. DNA for the CDR3: TGTGCCAGCAGTGAAACCGGGACTCTGTCCAATCAGCCCCAGCATTTT. The chain employs TRBV6-1 and TRBJ1-5, with D possibly TRBD1 on 5 matching bases. The CDR3 loop spans 16 amino acids. CDR1 and CDR2 from the germline V gene are MNHNS and SASEGT. The ends were cut back, 2 bases at V and 3 bases at J, with 14 bases in the middle.

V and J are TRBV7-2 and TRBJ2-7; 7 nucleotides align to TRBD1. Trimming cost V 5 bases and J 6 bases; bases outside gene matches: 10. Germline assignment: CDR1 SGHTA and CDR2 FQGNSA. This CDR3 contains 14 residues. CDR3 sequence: CASSQLGGAGEQYF. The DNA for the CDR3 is TGTGCCAGCAGCCAGTTAGGGGGCGCGGGCGAGCAGTACTTC.

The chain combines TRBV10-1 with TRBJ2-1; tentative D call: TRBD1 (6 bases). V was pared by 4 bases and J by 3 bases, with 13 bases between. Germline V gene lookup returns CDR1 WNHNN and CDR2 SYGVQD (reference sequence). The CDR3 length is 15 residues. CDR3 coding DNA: TGCGCCAGCAGTGGCGATTGGGGGCGCTACAATGAGCAGTTCTTC. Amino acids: CASSGDWGRYNEQFF.

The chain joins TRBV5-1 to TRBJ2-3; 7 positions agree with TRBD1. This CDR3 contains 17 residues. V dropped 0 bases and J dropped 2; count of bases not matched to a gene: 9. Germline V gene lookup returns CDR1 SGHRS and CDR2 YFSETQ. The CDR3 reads CASSLDAPGQTTDTQYF. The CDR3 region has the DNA TGCGCCAGCAGCTTGGACGCTCCGGGACAGACCACAGATACGCAGTATTTT.

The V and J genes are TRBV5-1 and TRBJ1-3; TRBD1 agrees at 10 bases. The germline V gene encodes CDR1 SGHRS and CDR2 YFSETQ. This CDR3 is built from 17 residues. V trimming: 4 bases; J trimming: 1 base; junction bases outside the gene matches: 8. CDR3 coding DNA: TGCGCCAGCAGCCGAAGACCGGGACAGGGGTCTGGAAACACCATATATTTT. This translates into CASSRRPGQGSGNTIYF.

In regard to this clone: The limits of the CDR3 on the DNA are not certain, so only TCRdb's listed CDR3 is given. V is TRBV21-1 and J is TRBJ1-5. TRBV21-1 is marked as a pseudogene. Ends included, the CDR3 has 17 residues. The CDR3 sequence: CASSKSFGKGSNQPQHF.

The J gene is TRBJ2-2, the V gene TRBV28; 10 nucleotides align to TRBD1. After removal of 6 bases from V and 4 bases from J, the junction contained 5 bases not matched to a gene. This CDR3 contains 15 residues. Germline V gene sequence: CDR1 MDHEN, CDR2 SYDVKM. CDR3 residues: CASSTGTGVTGELFF. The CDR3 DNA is TGTGCCAGCAGCACCGGGACAGGGGTCACCGGGGAGCTGTTTTTT.

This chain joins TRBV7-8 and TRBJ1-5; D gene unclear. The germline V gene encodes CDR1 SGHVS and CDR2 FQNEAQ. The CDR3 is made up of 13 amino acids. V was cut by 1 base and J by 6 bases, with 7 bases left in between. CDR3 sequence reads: CASSLESSQPQHF. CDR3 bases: TGTGCCAGCAGCTTAGAATCTAGTCAGCCCCAGCATTTT.

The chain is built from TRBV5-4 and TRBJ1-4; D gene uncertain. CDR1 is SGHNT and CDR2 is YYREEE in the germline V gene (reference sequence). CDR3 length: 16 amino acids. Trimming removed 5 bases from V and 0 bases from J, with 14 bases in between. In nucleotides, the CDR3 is TGTGCCAGCAGTGGTGGCGGAACTTCAACTAATGAAAAACTGTTTTTT. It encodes CASSGGGTSTNEKLFF. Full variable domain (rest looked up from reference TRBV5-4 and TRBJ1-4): ETGVTQSPTHLIKTRGQQVTLRCSSQSGHNTVSWYQQALGQGPQFIFQYYREEENGRGNFPPRFSGLQFPNYSSELNVNALELDDSALYLCASSGGGTSTNEKLFFGSGTQLSVL.